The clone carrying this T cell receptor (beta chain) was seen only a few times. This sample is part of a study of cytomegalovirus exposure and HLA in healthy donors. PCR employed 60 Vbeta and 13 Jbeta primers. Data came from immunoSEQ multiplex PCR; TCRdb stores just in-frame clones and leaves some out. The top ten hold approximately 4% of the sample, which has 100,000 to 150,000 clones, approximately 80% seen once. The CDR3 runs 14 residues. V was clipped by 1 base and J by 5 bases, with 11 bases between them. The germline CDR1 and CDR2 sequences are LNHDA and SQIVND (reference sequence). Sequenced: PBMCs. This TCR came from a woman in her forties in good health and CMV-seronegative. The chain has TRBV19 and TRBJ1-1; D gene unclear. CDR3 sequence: CASSIVGEGTEAFF. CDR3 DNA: TGTGCCAGTAGTATAGTGGGTGAGGGAACTGAAGCTTTCTTT.